This T cell receptor beta chain emerged from a study of CXCR3-negative and CXCR3-positive naive CD8 T cells. Per germline, CDR1 SGHAT and CDR2 FQNNGV. There are 16 residues in the CDR3. Study-wide results and limits: Naive cells, whether CXCR3-negative or CXCR3-positive, had similar TRBV-TRBJ usage, while memory cells differed. Compared with CXCR3-negative naive cells, CXCR3-positive naive cells showed more hydrophobic TRB CDR3s. Cryopreserved cells partially lost CXCR3 expression, and fresh PBMCs were used in most assays.

With regard to this clonotype: Its antigen is not known.

Researchers reported sorting every CD8+ T cell subset in triplicate, roughly 300,000 cells per sort. UMI-tagged TRB cDNA libraries were built via 5' RACE. TCRdb reprocessed the 5' RACE reads, with one entry per CDR3 protein and no DNA. This sample carries 65,000 to 95,000 distinct CDR3 sequences, with more than 1.5% going to the ten biggest clones. Sequenced input: naive CXCR3- CD8+ T cells from blood. This sample's subset: CD45RO-CCR7+CD27+CD95- naive CD8+ T cells lacking CXCR3 (TNR3-). The receptor's source is a human donor in good health. Some clones in this sample may be carry-over from other donors' samples. This chain connects TRBV11-2 to TRBJ2-2; TCRdb selects TRBD1, and the lack of DNA leaves this call unchecked. CDR3 residues: CASSLLGGLGAGELFF.